Given below is one T cell receptor (beta chain) in context. What it recognizes is unknown. The repertoire was sequenced with immunoSEQ multiplex PCR; TCRdb's copy has only in-frame clones and lacks some. The table includes several thousand clones, almost 85% detected once. These data belong to a study of follicular helper T cells after annual influenza vaccination. Whole-study findings and limits: Undersampling of larger non-cTfh compartments could not be excluded.

Time point noted: 2015-2016 season, 7 days after influenza vaccination. Donors with HIV/AIDS, active malignancy, immunomodulators or active illness were excluded. The receptor was derived from an adult who received the influenza vaccine. This specimen was CXCR5- memory CD4+ T cells sorted from blood, taken 7 days after influenza vaccination.

The CDR3 DNA reads TGTGCCAGTAGTATTTTTTCTCGGGGCCTCGCGAGCGAGCAGTACTTC. It specifies CASSIFSRGLASEQYF. The gene calls are TRBV19 and TRBJ2-7; D may be TRBD1 or TRBD2 (5 bases each). This CDR3 is built from 16 residues. CDR1 and CDR2 from the germline V gene are LNHDA and SQIVND (reference sequence). V was shortened by 3 bases and J by 6 bases, with 21 bases between the two germline ends.